The rows below give T cell receptor beta chains drawn from one sample of a study of T cell responses to AZD1222 COVID-19 vaccine. TCRdb's table, derived via immunoSEQ multiplex PCR, lists solely in-frame clones and lacks some. The repertoire has about 84,000 clones, about 85% of them found once; the top ten carry about 1.6%. The sample in question was peripheral blood, obtained on day 0 of AZD1222 vaccination. All receptors come from an adult in good health. Each CDR3 is given without its conserved first and last residue. Clone size is shown for a subset of rows, as once, few, many or a class of expanded clone.

J gene | V gene | clone size | CDR3 protein
TRBJ1-1 | TRBV19 | . | ASSEQQNTEAF
TRBJ2-1 | TRBV7-2 | . | ASSSQPGLAANEQF
TRBJ2-4 | TRBV7-8 | . | ASSLASRELKNIQY
TRBJ2-1 | TRBV11-2 | . | ASSLWTSGNPYNEQF
TRBJ2-1 | TRBV5-6 | . | ASRGQREGSYNEQF
TRBJ1-1 | TRBV18 | . | ASSPREEAF
TRBJ2-5 | TRBV6-4 | . | ASSHPGLAGGETQY
TRBJ2-7 | TRBV21-1 | . | ASSWMLYEQY
TRBJ2-7 | TRBV6-5 | . | ASSFDRETEQY
TRBJ2-1 | TRBV29-1 | . | SVARQGTYNEQF
TRBJ1-1 | TRBV5-6 | few | ASSSNLGLSTEAF
TRBJ2-7 | TRBV24-1 | . | ATSDLWRPSRGTYEQY
TRBJ1-4 | TRBV30 | . | AWVDSWGSKLF
TRBJ2-7 | TRBV6-5 | . | ASTDGGIYEQY
TRBJ2-3 | TRBV9 | . | ASSVAGAPDTQY
TRBJ2-7 | TRBV5-8 | . | ASSLGGARIYEQY
TRBJ1-2 | TRBV6-1 | . | ASIDTGSNYGYT
TRBJ1-1 | TRBV7-9 | . | ASSRRDTEAF
TRBJ1-5 | TRBV7-9 | . | ASSHRAGEGSGQPQH
TRBJ1-5 | TRBV30 | . | AWTRDRATQPQH
TRBJ1-2 | TRBV5-1 | . | ASSSGTGQANYGYT
TRBJ1-5 | TRBV7-8 | . | ASSLVGRGEYQPQH
TRBJ2-1 | TRBV21-1 | few | ASSKGGREGQRNEQF
TRBJ1-3 | TRBV11-2 | . | ASSLGQGGAGNTIY
TRBJ1-5 | TRBV6-6 | . | ASIAGDSNQPQH
TRBJ2-7 | TRBV3-1/TRBV3-2 | few | ASSHTSYEQY
TRBJ2-1 | TRBV7-2 | . | ASSLAVGAGSFAGLNEQF
TRBJ1-1 | TRBV7-9 | . | ASSLAVTARSEAF
TRBJ2-3 | TRBV18 | . | ASSPGEGATDTQY
TRBJ1-1 | TRBV11-3 | . | ASSLKVGTEAF
TRBJ2-2 | TRBV5-6 | few | ASSSFKTGTHYTGELF